This TCR beta chain was obtained from a study of Ad26.COV2.S vaccination and SARS-CoV-2 variants. Overall study context: Intramuscular Ad26.COV2.S at 5x10^10 or 1x10^11 viral particles. Study-wide results and limits: People who got the vaccine or the placebo had similar non-spike TCR breadth.

Germline loops: CDR1 PRHDT, CDR2 FYEKMQ (reference sequence). This CDR3 spans 15 amino acids. Trimming cost V 4 bases and J 5 bases, with 17 bases left between them. Sequencing used immunoSEQ multiplex PCR; TCRdb keeps in-frame clones, though not all of them. The table includes around 300,000 clones, 90% detected once. A word on this clone: Antigen unknown.

Described treatment: roughly 20 received Ad26.COV2.S at low or high dose, single or two shots; about 5 received placebo; per-sample allocation not given. Day 63 following the first vaccine or placebo injection was when the samples were taken. The sample here was peripheral blood, taken in a trial of Ad26.COV2.S vaccine versus placebo. The TCR was taken from a person between 18 and 65 years old who received the Ad26.COV2.S COVID-19 vaccine or a placebo. The chain is built from TRBV13 and TRBJ2-5; a weak D match, TRBD2 (6 bases). The DNA of the CDR3 is TGTGCCAGCAGCTCCGGAATAGCGGATGGCGAGACCCAGTACTTC. It codes for CASSSGIADGETQYF.